What follows are 3 T cell receptor beta chains derived from one specimen sequenced in a study of T cell changes during pregnancy in multiple sclerosis. Here immunoSEQ multiplex PCR was the method, and the copy in TCRdb shows in-frame clones only, minus some. The sample holds more than 50,000 clones, about 90% seen once. Specimen: CD4+ T cells from peripheral blood mononuclear cells, collected after pregnancy. The receptors here all came from a female donor in good health, enrolled as a control in a pregnancy study.

The V and J genes are TRBV30 and TRBJ1-1, with D possibly matching TRBD1 (5 bases). The ends were cut back, 2 bases at V and 1 base at J, with 11 bases in the middle. This CDR3 is built from 14 residues. Germline-derived CDR1 and CDR2 are GTSNPN and SVGIG (reference sequence). The DNA of the CDR3 is TGTGCCTGGAGTTTGCTGACAGCGAACACTGAAGCTTTCTTT. It codes for CAWSLLTANTEAFF. Filled out from reference TRBV30 and TRBJ1-1, the complete variable domain reads SQTIHQWPATLVQPVGSPLSLECTVEGTSNPNLYWYRQAAGRGLQLLFYSVGIGQISSEVPQNLSASRPQDRQFILSSKKLLLSDSGFYLCAWSLLTANTEAFFGQGTRLTVV.

The gene calls are TRBV7-2 and TRBJ1-1; D might be TRBD1 (6 bases). V shed 3 bases and J shed 3 bases, with 8 bases lying between them. Germline-derived CDR1 and CDR2 are SGHTA and FQGNSA. The CDR3 extends over 13 amino acids. The CDR3 region is CASSFPGDTEAFF. The CDR3 nucleotides read TGTGCCAGCAGCTTTCCAGGGGACACTGAAGCTTTCTTT.

The chain links TRBV7-2 to TRBJ1-6, with D maybe TRBD1 (6 bases). The germline V gene has CDR1 SGHTA and CDR2 FQGNSA. This CDR3 has 15 residues. V was shortened by 1 base and J by 7 bases, with 11 bases between the two germline ends. CDR3 protein: CASSLEAGANSPLHF. In nucleotides, the CDR3 is TGTGCCAGCAGCTTAGAGGCAGGGGCCAATTCACCCCTCCACTTT.